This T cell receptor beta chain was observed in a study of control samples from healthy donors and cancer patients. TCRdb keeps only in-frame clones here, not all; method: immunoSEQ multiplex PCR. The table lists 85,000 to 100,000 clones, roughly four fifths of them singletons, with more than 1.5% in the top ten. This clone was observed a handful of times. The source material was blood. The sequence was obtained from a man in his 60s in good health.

CDR3 amino acids: CASSLTKFSEQYF. CDR3 nucleotides: TGTGCCAGCAGCTTAACTAAATTCTCCGAGCAGTACTTC. The chain is built from TRBV7-3 and TRBJ2-7; D remains ambiguous. Per the germline V gene, CDR1 is SGHTA and CDR2 is FQGTGA. The CDR3 is 13 residues long. Between the trimmed V and J ends, which lost 0 bases and 6 bases, there was a span of 9 bases.